This T cell receptor beta chain derives from a study of cytomegalovirus exposure and HLA in healthy donors. Notes on the study in general: Later analysis suggested most CMV-associated TCR beta chains were HLA-restricted. Previously analyzed data showed that most TCR beta V segments were productive at a frequency of about 90% or about 30%.

On this clone: Its antigen remains unknown.

Each donor was healthy, and each was a bone marrow donor. Though probably carrying unrecorded immune exposures, donors were nominally healthy at sampling. The CDR3 loop spans 17 amino acids. Trimming took 2 bases from V and 0 from J, leaving 11 bases between them. Germline values: CDR1 LGHNA, CDR2 YSLEER. This PCR relied on a set of 60 Vbeta primers and 13 Jbeta primers. Method: immunoSEQ multiplex PCR; TCRdb's copy keeps in-frame clones and lacks some. The sample carries around 120,000 clones, approximately 80% recorded once. This chain joins TRBV4-3 and TRBJ1-6; no reliable D call. Sequenced material: PBMCs. The TCR sequence derives from a woman in her 40s in good health and CMV-seropositive. CDR3 sequence reads: CASSQMVPSSYNSPLHF. The DNA of the CDR3 is TGCGCCAGCAGCCAAATGGTCCCTAGCTCCTATAATTCACCCCTCCACTTT.